These 10 T cell receptor beta chains originate from one sample sequenced in a study of CD8+CD57+ T cells in acquired aplastic anemia. Using genomic DNA as the template, TCR beta VDJ and CDR3 profiling was carried out. TCRdb analysed the reads with MiXCR anew, one entry per CDR3 protein. The sample has about 260,000 distinct CDR3 sequences; 82% are singletons. By flow cytometry, patients selected for sequencing had shown an expansion of CD8+CD57+ cells. Input material: sorted CD4+, CD8+, or CD8+CD57+ T cells (not recorded which) from PBMCs. These receptors originate from a human donor with aplastic anemia.

The chain links TRBV9 to TRBJ1-6, with D perhaps TRBD1 (5 bases). The CDR3 spans 15 residues. Germline CDR1 reads SGDLS; CDR2 reads YYNGEE. V dropped 4 bases and J dropped 15 bases, with 23 bases sitting between them. The CDR3 here is CASSLGGEKQYLLHF. The CDR3 DNA reads TGTGCCAGCAGCTTGGGGGGAGAAAAGCAGTACCTCCTCCACTTT.

This clonotype is a singleton in its sample. The rearrangement joins TRBV5-5 to TRBJ1-2, with D unresolved. The CDR3 length is 14 residues. Trimming left V 4 bases short and J 5 bases short, with 15 bases between. CDR1 and CDR2 from the germline V gene are SGHKS and YYEKEE (reference sequence). The CDR3 DNA sequence: TGTGCCAGCAGCCCCCAACAGTTGCTGTATGGCTACACCTTC. Its protein product is CASSPQQLLYGYTF.

The CDR3 coding sequence is TGTGCCAGCAGCTCACGGCTTAGGGGCTTGGACTATGGCTACACCTTC. It is translated as CASSSRLRGLDYGYTF. The chain has TRBV11-3 and TRBJ1-2; weak D call: TRBD1 (5 bases). The V gene's germline CDR1 is SGHNT and CDR2 YENEEA. The CDR3 is 16 amino acids. Trimming took off 4 bases at V and 3 bases at J, with 18 bases between the two ends.

Points on this clonotype: The CDR3 does not close with the conserved phenylalanine or tryptophan, likely indicating a read error. The chain carries TRBV15 and TRBJ1-1; tentative D call: TRBD1 (5 bases). The CDR3 length is 14 residues. The V end lost 0 bases, the J end lost 5 bases, and 10 bases lay between the germline ends. Germline lookup yields CDR1 LNHNV and CDR2 YYDKDF (reference sequence). CDR3 loop: CATSREWGDTEAFS. The CDR3 nucleotides are TGTGCCACCAGCAGAGAGTGGGGGGATACTGAAGCTTTCTCT.

This clonotype appeared once. Sequence at one end of the junction differs from germline and may be a read error. This chain links TRBV2 with TRBJ2-3; D unresolved. CDR3 length: 13 residues. Germline values: CDR1 SNHLY, CDR2 FYNNEI. Here the CDR3 DNA reads TGTGCCAGCGGGGTTGCTGGCACAAATACGCAGTCTTTT. Its translation is CASGVAGTNTQSF.

The chain joins TRBV12-5 to TRBJ2-3; D gene uncertain. V was pared by 7 bases and J by 2 bases, with 16 bases between. The CDR3 consists of 15 residues. CDR1 LGHNT and CDR2 FRNRAP come from the germline V gene. The CDR3 DNA is TGTGCTAGTGCCTCATCGTCTTCTTACACAGATACGCAGTATTTT. Translated, it gives CASASSSSYTDTQYF.

V gene TRBV7-8 combines with J gene TRBJ1-6, with D perhaps matching TRBD1 (5 bases). The CDR3 covers 15 residues. Germline values: CDR1 SGHVS, CDR2 FQNEAQ. V was shortened by 0 bases and J by 19 bases, with 22 bases between the two germline ends. The DNA of the CDR3 is TGTGCCAGCAGCTTAGCGGGAGGGGCCGATACGCAGCATCACTTT. Translation: CASSLAGGADTQHHF.

The sample holds a few counts of this clonotype. With a much larger clone just one base away, this may be a read error. The rearrangement joins TRBV7-9 to TRBJ2-7; 10 bases map to TRBD2. This CDR3 has 15 residues. The ends lost 3 bases at V and 11 bases at J; junction bases unmatched: 13. Germline V CDR1 and CDR2: SEHNR, FQNEAQ (reference sequence). The DNA for the CDR3 is TGTGCCAGCAGCTTTCGAAGAAGCGGGGGGGGCGATGAGTACTTC. Translation: CASSFRRSGGGDEYF.

The chain links TRBV7-3 to TRBJ2-5; 7 nucleotides agree with TRBD1. The J segment lost 4 bases and the V segment lost 8 bases, leaving 10 bases of the junction unmatched. The CDR3 runs 14 residues. Germline V CDR1 and CDR2: SGHTA, FQGTGA. Here the CDR3 DNA reads TGTGCCAGCTCAAGACAGGGCAACGCAGAGACCCAGTACTTC. Protein: CASSRQGNAETQYF.

This clonotype was detected many times. The V and J genes are TRBV27 and TRBJ1-1; D is undetermined. Trimming left V 0 bases short and J 0 bases short, with 8 bases between. Germline V gives CDR1 MNHEY, CDR2 SMNVEV (reference sequence). The CDR3 contains 15 residues. The CDR3 DNA sequence: TGTGCCAGCAGTTTATCAGGTAATCTGAACACTGAAGCTTTCTTT. Protein product: CASSLSGNLNTEAFF.